These T cell receptor beta chains were read from a single sample in a study of identical twins. Via MiXCR, TCRdb re-called the 5' RACE reads, giving one row per CDR3 protein. The sample has approximately 410,000 distinct CDR3 sequences; 18% are singletons. Sequencing was performed on naive T cells sorted from blood. These receptors were taken from a man aged 50 or older in good health. CDR3s include the opening cysteine and the closing phenylalanine or tryptophan. Each record gives: clone size, V gene, D gene, CDR3 length, J gene, CDR3 protein, CDR3 DNA. The D gene is left open where the match is weak. Some rows mark clone size as missing; the rest say once, few, many or name a class of expanded clone.

clone_size: few
v_call: TRBV6-2/TRBV6-3
d_call: TRBD2
cdr3_length: 16
j_call: TRBJ2-1
cdr3_aa: CASSYSLAGGLYEQFF
cdr3_nt: TGTGCCAGCAGTTACTCGTTAGCGGGGGGCCTGTATGAGCAGTTCTTC

clone_size: few
v_call: TRBV12-3/TRBV12-4
d_call: -
cdr3_length: 12
j_call: TRBJ1-5
cdr3_aa: CASSRPNQPQHF
cdr3_nt: TGTGCCAGCAGTCGACCCAATCAGCCCCAGCATTTT

clone_size: -
v_call: TRBV7-3
d_call: -
cdr3_length: 14
j_call: TRBJ2-7
cdr3_aa: CASSLDGTGSRQYF
cdr3_nt: TGTGCCAGCAGCTTGGACGGAACTGGCAGCCGGCAGTACTTC

clone_size: few
v_call: TRBV11-2
d_call: TRBD1
cdr3_length: 14
j_call: TRBJ2-1
cdr3_aa: CASSPGQGVIEQFF
cdr3_nt: TGTGCCAGCAGCCCGGGACAGGGGGTTATTGAGCAGTTCTTC

clone_size: many
v_call: TRBV6-2/TRBV6-3
d_call: -
cdr3_length: 16
j_call: TRBJ2-5
cdr3_aa: CASSKTRGTGQETQYF
cdr3_nt: TGTGCCAGCAGTAAAACCAGGGGCACGGGACAAGAGACCCAGTACTTC

clone_size: few
v_call: TRBV10-2
d_call: -
cdr3_length: 16
j_call: TRBJ1-5
cdr3_aa: CASSESTAGPSQPQHF
cdr3_nt: TGCGCCAGCAGTGAGTCGACAGCCGGGCCCTCTCAGCCCCAGCATTTT

clone_size: few
v_call: TRBV7-6
d_call: -
cdr3_length: 14
j_call: TRBJ2-7
cdr3_aa: CASSFSGAPYEQYF
cdr3_nt: TGTGCCAGCAGCTTCTCCGGGGCTCCCTACGAGCAGTACTTC

clone_size: -
v_call: TRBV29-1
d_call: -
cdr3_length: 13
j_call: TRBJ2-7
cdr3_aa: CSVEESWGGEQYF
cdr3_nt: TGCAGCGTTGAAGAATCTTGGGGAGGCGAGCAGTACTTC

clone_size: many
v_call: TRBV5-1
d_call: -
cdr3_length: 14
j_call: TRBJ2-1
cdr3_aa: CASSLELPYNEQFF
cdr3_nt: TGCGCCAGCAGCTTGGAGCTGCCGTACAATGAGCAGTTCTTC

clone_size: -
v_call: TRBV4-3
d_call: -
cdr3_length: 14
j_call: TRBJ2-5
cdr3_aa: CASSQVGSAETQYF
cdr3_nt: TGCGCCAGCAGCCAGGTCGGGAGTGCAGAGACCCAGTACTTC

clone_size: -
v_call: TRBV20-1
d_call: TRBD2
cdr3_length: 17
j_call: TRBJ2-7
cdr3_aa: CSASGGTSGSPLREQYF
cdr3_nt: TGCAGTGCTAGCGGGGGGACTAGCGGGAGTCCATTACGAGAGCAGTACTTC

clone_size: many
v_call: TRBV18
d_call: TRBD1
cdr3_length: 16
j_call: TRBJ1-5
cdr3_aa: CASSPTRQGAYQPQHF
cdr3_nt: TGTGCCAGCTCACCAACCCGACAGGGGGCTTATCAGCCCCAGCATTTT

clone_size: -
v_call: TRBV10-3
d_call: -
cdr3_length: 16
j_call: TRBJ2-3
cdr3_aa: CAISAPQEGLTDTQYF
cdr3_nt: TGTGCCATCAGTGCCCCTCAGGAGGGGCTCACAGATACGCAGTATTTT

clone_size: -
v_call: TRBV29-1
d_call: -
cdr3_length: 13
j_call: TRBJ1-1
cdr3_aa: CSGTNQIRTEAFF
cdr3_nt: TGCAGCGGGACCAATCAAATTCGGACTGAAGCTTTCTTT

clone_size: few
v_call: TRBV10-3
d_call: TRBD2
cdr3_length: 15
j_call: TRBJ2-3
cdr3_aa: CAISESSGRGDTQYF
cdr3_nt: TGTGCCATCAGTGAGTCGAGCGGGAGGGGAGATACGCAGTATTTT

clone_size: many
v_call: TRBV9
d_call: TRBD2
cdr3_length: 16
j_call: TRBJ2-1
cdr3_aa: CASSPTGTSGANEQFF
cdr3_nt: TGTGCCAGCAGCCCAACCGGGACTAGCGGGGCTAATGAGCAGTTCTTC

clone_size: many
v_call: TRBV20-1
d_call: -
cdr3_length: 15
j_call: TRBJ1-6
cdr3_aa: CSASPPRGSYSPLHF
cdr3_nt: TGCAGTGCTAGTCCTCCGAGGGGTTCTTATTCACCCCTCCACTTT

clone_size: many
v_call: TRBV25-1
d_call: -
cdr3_length: 14
j_call: TRBJ1-2
cdr3_aa: CASSDWDVYYGYTF
cdr3_nt: TGTGCCAGCAGTGATTGGGACGTTTACTATGGCTACACCTTC

clone_size: many
v_call: TRBV28
d_call: -
cdr3_length: 15
j_call: TRBJ1-3
cdr3_aa: CASSSVKTSGNTIYF
cdr3_nt: TGTGCCAGCAGTTCCGTAAAAACCTCTGGAAACACCATATATTTT

clone_size: few
v_call: TRBV13
d_call: TRBD1
cdr3_length: 16
j_call: TRBJ2-1
cdr3_aa: CASSLPGQGVGNEQFF
cdr3_nt: TGTGCCAGCAGCTTACCCGGACAGGGAGTAGGCAATGAGCAGTTCTTC

clone_size: many
v_call: TRBV15
d_call: TRBD2
cdr3_length: 18
j_call: TRBJ2-2
cdr3_aa: CATSRRLAVPTYTGELFF
cdr3_nt: TGTGCCACCAGCAGGCGACTAGCGGTACCAACTTACACCGGGGAGCTGTTTTTT

clone_size: few
v_call: TRBV21-1
d_call: -
cdr3_length: 16
j_call: TRBJ1-1
cdr3_aa: CASSKGGRGAYTEAFF
cdr3_nt: TGTGCCAGCAGCAAAGGCGGGCGGGGGGCCTACACTGAAGCTTTCTTT

clone_size: -
v_call: TRBV19
d_call: -
cdr3_length: 14
j_call: TRBJ2-7
cdr3_aa: CASTKTGSSYEQYF
cdr3_nt: TGTGCCAGTACCAAGACAGGAAGCTCCTACGAGCAGTACTTC

clone_size: few
v_call: TRBV18
d_call: -
cdr3_length: 15
j_call: TRBJ2-7
cdr3_aa: CASSPPMAPPYEQYF
cdr3_nt: TGTGCCAGCTCACCACCAATGGCGCCGCCCTACGAGCAGTACTTC

clone_size: many
v_call: TRBV5-1
d_call: -
cdr3_length: 14
j_call: TRBJ2-2
cdr3_aa: CASSPNGDTGELFF
cdr3_nt: TGCGCCAGCAGCCCAAACGGTGACACCGGGGAGCTGTTTTTT

clone_size: few
v_call: TRBV13
d_call: -
cdr3_length: 16
j_call: TRBJ2-6
cdr3_aa: CASSFAGPSGANVLTF
cdr3_nt: TGTGCCAGCAGCTTTGCGGGGCCCTCTGGGGCCAACGTCCTGACTTTC

clone_size: -
v_call: TRBV12-3/TRBV12-4
d_call: -
cdr3_length: 14
j_call: TRBJ2-5
cdr3_aa: CASSLLGEGETQYF
cdr3_nt: TGTGCCAGCAGTTTACTCGGCGAGGGAGAGACCCAGTACTTC

clone_size: many
v_call: TRBV13
d_call: TRBD1
cdr3_length: 13
j_call: TRBJ2-2
cdr3_aa: CASRSRGPGELFF
cdr3_nt: TGTGCCAGCAGATCCAGGGGGCCCGGGGAGCTGTTTTTT

clone_size: many
v_call: TRBV6-1
d_call: TRBD1
cdr3_length: 15
j_call: TRBJ1-2
cdr3_aa: CASNTGTDRWGGYTF
cdr3_nt: TGTGCCAGCAATACCGGGACAGACCGCTGGGGGGGCTACACCTTC

clone_size: -
v_call: TRBV6-1
d_call: TRBD1
cdr3_length: 14
j_call: TRBJ1-2
cdr3_aa: CASSLTGEIYGFTF
cdr3_nt: TGTGCCAGCAGTCTCACAGGGGAGATCTATGGCTTCACCTTC

clone_size: -
v_call: TRBV27
d_call: -
cdr3_length: 15
j_call: TRBJ1-2
cdr3_aa: CASTFMGARDYGYTF
cdr3_nt: TGTGCCAGCACCTTTATGGGGGCGCGGGACTATGGCTACACCTTC

clone_size: -
v_call: TRBV19
d_call: -
cdr3_length: 15
j_call: TRBJ2-2
cdr3_aa: CASSRDSPNTGELFF
cdr3_nt: TGTGCCAGTAGTAGAGACAGCCCGAACACCGGGGAGCTGTTTTTT

clone_size: many
v_call: TRBV21-1
d_call: -
cdr3_length: 14
j_call: TRBJ1-2
cdr3_aa: CASSLQPGTPDYTF
cdr3_nt: TGTGCCAGCAGCCTTCAGCCAGGGACTCCCGACTACACCTTC

clone_size: -
v_call: TRBV20-1
d_call: TRBD2
cdr3_length: 14
j_call: TRBJ2-7
cdr3_aa: CSATIAGGPGLMYF
cdr3_nt: TGCAGTGCTACTATAGCGGGAGGGCCAGGTTTGATGTACTTC

clone_size: few
v_call: TRBV20-1
d_call: TRBD1
cdr3_length: 15
j_call: TRBJ2-1
cdr3_aa: CSAPGQGRVYNEQFF
cdr3_nt: TGCAGTGCACCCGGACAGGGGCGCGTCTACAATGAGCAGTTCTTC

clone_size: -
v_call: TRBV20-1
d_call: -
cdr3_length: 16
j_call: TRBJ1-5
cdr3_aa: CSATDMVRGSNQPQHF
cdr3_nt: TGCAGTGCTACCGACATGGTGAGGGGGAGCAATCAGCCCCAGCATTTT

clone_size: many
v_call: TRBV9
d_call: -
cdr3_length: 16
j_call: TRBJ2-7
cdr3_aa: CASSVAPGTGKDEQYF
cdr3_nt: TGTGCCAGCAGCGTAGCTCCTGGGACGGGGAAAGACGAGCAGTACTTC

clone_size: -
v_call: TRBV28
d_call: -
cdr3_length: 13
j_call: TRBJ2-5
cdr3_aa: CASRSGAQETQYF
cdr3_nt: TGTGCCAGCAGGTCCGGGGCTCAAGAGACCCAGTACTTC

clone_size: few
v_call: TRBV5-1
d_call: TRBD1
cdr3_length: 15
j_call: TRBJ2-5
cdr3_aa: CASSSGQAVQETQYF
cdr3_nt: TGCGCCAGCAGCTCAGGACAGGCAGTACAAGAGACCCAGTACTTC

clone_size: few
v_call: TRBV20-1
d_call: TRBD2
cdr3_length: 16
j_call: TRBJ2-7
cdr3_aa: CSAREWASGRAYEQYF
cdr3_nt: TGCAGTGCTAGAGAGTGGGCTAGCGGGAGGGCCTACGAGCAGTACTTC

clone_size: many
v_call: TRBV20-1
d_call: -
cdr3_length: 15
j_call: TRBJ2-1
cdr3_aa: CSARDDYRRYNEQFF
cdr3_nt: TGCAGTGCTAGAGATGATTACAGGAGATACAATGAGCAGTTCTTC

clone_size: few
v_call: TRBV5-1
d_call: -
cdr3_length: 15
j_call: TRBJ1-2
cdr3_aa: CASSLGGQANYGYTF
cdr3_nt: TGCGCCAGCAGCTTGGGCGGACAAGCTAACTATGGCTACACCTTC

clone_size: few
v_call: TRBV5-5
d_call: -
cdr3_length: 15
j_call: TRBJ2-5
cdr3_aa: CASSFGTFSGETQYF
cdr3_nt: TGTGCCAGCAGCTTTGGGACCTTCAGTGGGGAGACCCAGTACTTC

clone_size: -
v_call: TRBV15
d_call: -
cdr3_length: 18
j_call: TRBJ2-5
cdr3_aa: CATSRDRGPETGKETQYF
cdr3_nt: TGTGCCACCAGCAGAGATAGGGGCCCCGAAACGGGAAAAGAGACCCAGTACTTC

clone_size: many
v_call: TRBV7-9
d_call: -
cdr3_length: 15
j_call: TRBJ2-7
cdr3_aa: CASSLSSRSSYEQYF
cdr3_nt: TGTGCCAGCAGCTTGTCGTCGAGGAGCTCCTACGAGCAGTACTTC

clone_size: -
v_call: TRBV7-2
d_call: -
cdr3_length: 15
j_call: TRBJ2-1
cdr3_aa: CASSLSFGTSNEQFF
cdr3_nt: TGTGCCAGCAGCTTAAGCTTTGGTACCAGCAATGAGCAGTTCTTC